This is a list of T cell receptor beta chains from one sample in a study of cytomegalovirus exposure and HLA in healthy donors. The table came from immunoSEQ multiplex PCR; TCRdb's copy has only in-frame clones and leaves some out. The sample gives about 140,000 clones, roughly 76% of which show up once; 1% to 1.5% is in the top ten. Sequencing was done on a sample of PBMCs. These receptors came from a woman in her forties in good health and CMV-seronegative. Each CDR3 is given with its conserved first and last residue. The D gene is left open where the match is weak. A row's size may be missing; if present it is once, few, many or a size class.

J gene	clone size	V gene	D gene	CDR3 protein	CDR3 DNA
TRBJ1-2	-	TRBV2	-	CASSEFSRVLYKGYGYTF	TGTGCCAGCAGTGAGTTTTCCAGGGTACTTTACAAGGGCTATGGCTACACCTTC
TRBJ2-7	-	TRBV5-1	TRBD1	CASSYTGGEQYF	TGCGCCAGCAGCTACACAGGGGGCGAGCAGTACTTC
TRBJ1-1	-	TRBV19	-	CASIRGQRYSEAFF	TGTGCCAGTATAAGAGGACAGCGGTACTCTGAAGCTTTCTTT
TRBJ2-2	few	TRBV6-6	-	CVTGTPNTGELFF	TGCGTCACCGGGACACCGAACACCGGGGAGCTGTTTTTT
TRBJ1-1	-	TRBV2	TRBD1	CASSERGTGFGTTEAFF	TGTGCCAGCAGTGAAAGGGGGACAGGGTTCGGGACCACTGAAGCTTTCTTT
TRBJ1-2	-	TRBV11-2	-	CASSLTSGANYGYTF	TGTGCCAGCAGCCTTACGTCCGGGGCTAACTATGGCTACACCTTC
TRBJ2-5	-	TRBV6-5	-	CASSPSLSGGETQYF	TGTGCCAGCAGTCCGTCTCTTTCTGGGGGGGAGACCCAGTACTTC
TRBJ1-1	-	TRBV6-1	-	CASSPRGAPTEAFF	TGTGCCAGCAGCCCCCGGGGGGCTCCCACTGAAGCTTTCTTT
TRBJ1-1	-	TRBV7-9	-	CASSLGGEAFF	TGTGCCAGCAGCTTAGGCGGGGAAGCTTTCTTT
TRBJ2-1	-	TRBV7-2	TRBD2	CASSGGGDSGGNEQFF	TGTGCCAGCAGCGGCGGGGGTGACAGCGGAGGCAATGAGCAGTTCTTC
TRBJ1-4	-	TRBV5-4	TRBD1	CASSEHTGAFLEKLFF	TGTGCCAGCAGCGAGCATACAGGGGCTTTTTTAGAAAAACTGTTTTTT
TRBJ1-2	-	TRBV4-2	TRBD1	CASSQEVGQGASYGYTF	TGTGCCAGCAGCCAAGAAGTTGGACAGGGGGCGAGCTATGGCTACACCTTC
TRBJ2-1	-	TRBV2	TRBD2	CASSESASGVYNEQFF	TGTGCCAGCAGTGAATCCGCTAGCGGGGTTTACAATGAGCAGTTCTTC
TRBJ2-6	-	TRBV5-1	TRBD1	CASSTSTGTGGLSGANVLTF	TGCGCCAGCAGCACCTCTACCGGGACAGGGGGCTTATCTGGGGCCAACGTCCTGACTTTC
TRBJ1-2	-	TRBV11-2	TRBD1	CASSTGGHYGYTF	TGTGCCAGCAGCACAGGGGGGCACTATGGCTACACCTTC